These 20 T cell receptor beta chains share one sample of origin, sequenced in a study of tumor-infiltrating lymphocytes in primary liver carcinoma (dated by TCRdb to 2017 to 2019). Total RNA and DNA were co-extracted from around 20-30 mg of bulk tissue with the AllPrep DNA/RNA mini kit, without cell sorting. The run used an Illumina HiSeq 2500. A constant-region primer and ProtoScript II reverse transcriptase were used to reverse-transcribe TCRbeta-specific cDNA from roughly 0.55 ug total RNA. The TCRbeta libraries were prepared through three rounds of nested multiplex PCR following a slightly modified ARM-PCR procedure. Multiplex TRBV1-TRBV30 forward primers and a Cbeta reverse primer were used in the first two PCR rounds, each of which was run for approximately 9 cycles. TCRdb reworked the public reads: Q25 trimming with fastp, MiXCR clone assembly, productive beta chains retained. Records with the same CDR3 protein are collapsed into one entry carrying the most frequent genes and DNA. The sample table records roughly 120,000 distinct CDR3 sequences; 55% to 75% of these occur just once. Approximately 9.7% of the sample is in the top ten clones.

The sequenced material came from liver tumor tissue from sampling region 1. The label giving this sample's cell subset or site can be read as: tumor region T1, superior pole. These TCRs come from a woman aged 60 to 75 with primary liver carcinoma and hepatitis B virus infection.

This chain joins TRBV5-1 and TRBJ1-3, with D possibly being TRBD1 (5 bases). Per the germline V gene, CDR1 is SGHRS and CDR2 is YFSETQ. The CDR3 is 15 residues long. Here the CDR3 DNA reads TGCGCAAGCGGCGGGGACGGATACTCTGGAAACACCATATATTTT. This sequence encodes CASGGDGYSGNTIYF.

Notes on this clonotype: Sequence at one end of the junction differs from germline and may be a read error. This chain joins TRBV29-1 and TRBJ2-5; perhaps TRBD2 as D (5 bases). The CDR3 length is 13 residues. Germline V gene sequence: CDR1 SQVTM, CDR2 ANQGSEA. The CDR3 DNA reads as TGTAGCGCACCTCTTCTTGGTAGAGAGGCCCAGTACTTC. It encodes CSAPLLGREAQYF.

The chain carries TRBV15 and TRBJ1-1; D gene ambiguous. Germline-derived CDR1 and CDR2 are LNHNV and YYDKDF (reference sequence). There are 13 residues in the CDR3. Trimming stripped 5 bases from V and 4 bases from J, with 11 bases between. In nucleotides, the CDR3 is TGTGCCACCAGCGGAGTCCTGGGCACTGAAGCTTTCTTT. This codes for CATSGVLGTEAFF.

This clonotype was seen just once. Since a much larger clone is just one base distant, this may be a read error. The chain combines TRBV28 with TRBJ1-2, with 7 bases fitting TRBD1. Per germline, CDR1 MDHEN and CDR2 SYDVKM. The CDR3 spans 14 residues. Here the CDR3 reads CASRSSPAAGTVVF. Here the CDR3 DNA reads TGTGCCAGCAGATCATCACCGGCCGCCGGGACAGTCGTCTTC.

In its sample, this clonotype is large. V and J are TRBV11-2 and TRBJ2-1, with D possibly being TRBD2 (5 bases). Trimming pared 5 bases from V and 6 bases from J, leaving 20 bases between. Per the germline V gene, CDR1 is SGHAT and CDR2 is FQNNGV. CDR3 length: 16 residues. CDR3 protein: CASSRLNPEVANEQFF. The CDR3 nucleotides are TGTGCCAGCAGCCGACTAAACCCCGAGGTTGCCAATGAGCAGTTCTTC.

Details on this clonotype: A much larger clone differs from this one at a single base, so this may be a read error. The rearrangement links TRBV4-1 to TRBJ2-6; weak D call: TRBD1 (6 bases). Per the germline V gene, CDR1 is MGHRA and CDR2 is YSYEKL. The CDR3 totals 19 residues. The CDR3, as DNA: TGCACCAGCAGCCAAGATAGGAACAGGGTGAGAACCGGGGCCAACGTCCTGACTTTC. This gives the protein CTSSQDRNRVRTGANVLTF.

The rearrangement joins TRBV11-3 to TRBJ2-2; D gene unclear. This CDR3 has 14 residues. With 6 bases removed from V and 14 bases from J, the gap between germline ends came to 22 bases. Germline V gene sequence: CDR1 SGHNT, CDR2 YENEEA. Here the CDR3 DNA reads TGTGCCAGCAGGAACCATAAGAACACCGAGGAACTGTTTTTT. It codes for CASRNHKNTEELFF.

Comment on this clonotype: One base away lies a much larger clone, so this may be a sequencing read error. The CDR3 region has the DNA TGTGCCAGCGGTTTTAACTTGGGTGAGACCCAGTACTTC. Encoded protein: CASGFNLGETQYF. The chain has TRBV12-3 or TRBV12-4 and TRBJ2-5; D is uncertain. CDR3 length: 13 residues.

This clonotype occurred a few times. A much larger clone differs from this one at a single base, so this may be a read error. CDR3 nucleotide sequence: TGTGCCAGCAGCTTGGCGGTGCCTCGCGAGCAGTTCTTC. Its translation is CASSLAVPREQFF. This chain uses TRBV5-4 with TRBJ2-1, with no clear D. V lost 0 bases, J lost 10 bases, and 11 bases lay in between. The length of the CDR3 is 13 residues. Looked up from germline, CDR1 is SGHNT and CDR2 is YYREEE (reference sequence).

On this clonotype: A single base separates this from a much larger clone, so it may be a read error. Given the absence of the conserved phenylalanine or tryptophan at the CDR3 end, a read error is likely. V and J are TRBV6-5 and TRBJ1-5, with D possibly being TRBD1 (6 bases). Germline loops: CDR1 MNHEY, CDR2 SVGAGI. The CDR3 has 12 amino acids. Trimming took 6 bases from V and 6 from J, leaving 9 bases between them. The CDR3: CASRQGGQPQHL. For the CDR3, the DNA is TGTGCCAGCAGACAGGGTGGTCAGCCCCAGCATTTA.

The chain joins TRBV28 to TRBJ1-5; TRBD1 aligns across 7 bases. Germline loops: CDR1 MDHEN, CDR2 SYDVKM. This CDR3 contains 14 residues. V was clipped by 8 bases and J by 1 base; unmatched bases: 5. This CDR3 reads CASLGGVSNQPQHF. The CDR3 coding sequence is TGTGCCAGCTTAGGGGGCGTAAGCAATCAGCCCCAGCATTTT.

In the case of this clonotype: Germline and junction disagree at one end, which may indicate a read error. The rearrangement links TRBV11-2 to TRBJ2-5; 8 nucleotides match TRBD1. This CDR3 has 13 residues. Germline-derived CDR1 and CDR2 are SGHAT and FQNNGV. The chain's CDR3 is CAGRTTGAETQYF. The CDR3 DNA reads TGTGCCGGCAGGACGACAGGGGCGGAGACCCAGTACTTC.

As concerns this clonotype: Since the CDR3 does not end with the conserved phenylalanine or tryptophan, this likely comes from a read error. The V call is TRBV4-1, the J call TRBJ1-1; D gene ambiguous. Germline lookup yields CDR1 MGHRA and CDR2 YSYEKL. This CDR3 comprises 16 residues. The CDR3 here is CASSQELTSSNTDAFS. CDR3 in DNA: TGCGCCAGCAGCCAAGAATTGACCTCCTCGAACACTGATGCTTTCTCT.

Comments on this clonotype: One end of the junction does not line up with germline, which may come from a read error. The chain is built from TRBV28 and TRBJ1-2; a possible D gene is TRBD1 (6 bases). Germline CDR1 is MDHEN and CDR2 is SYDVKM. The CDR3 extends over 15 amino acids. The CDR3 loop reads CTSSSSQRGGSGYTF. The CDR3 nucleotides read TGTACCAGCAGTTCGTCGCAGAGGGGGGGTAGTGGCTACACCTTC.

With regard to this clonotype: Given a much more abundant clone one base away, this may be a read error. The chain employs TRBV14 and TRBJ1-2; TRBD1 matches at 8 bases. The length of the CDR3 is 13 residues. The germline V gene has CDR1 SGHDN and CDR2 FVKESK. CDR3 residues: CANSRGTGGGYTF. CDR3 sequence (DNA): TGTGCCAACAGCCGTGGGACAGGTGGTGGCTACACCTTC.

This clonotype has only a few counts. The genes are TRBV19 and TRBJ1-2; 7 bases align to TRBD1. There are 16 residues in the CDR3. The trim removed 6 bases at V and 0 bases at J, leaving 10 bases unmatched. Germline V gene sequence: CDR1 LNHDA, CDR2 SQIVND (reference sequence). The chain's CDR3 is CASRLGQEKPNYGYTF. The CDR3 DNA is TGTGCCAGTAGGCTCGGACAGGAAAAGCCTAACTATGGCTACACCTTC.

Comment on this clonotype: A much larger clone lies a single base off, so this may be a read error. V usage is TRBV4-1 and J usage is TRBJ2-1; 8 positions match TRBD1. Germline V gene lookup returns CDR1 MGHRA and CDR2 YSYEKL. The CDR3 runs to 16 residues. CDR3 loop: CASSSRTGSSYKEQFF. Written as DNA, the CDR3 is TGCGCCAGCAGCTCCCGGACAGGGAGCTCCTACAAAGAGCAGTTCTTC.

Details on this clonotype: Its ends do not fully match the called genes, so a read error is possible. The V call is TRBV10-3, the J call TRBJ2-5; D possibly matches TRBD1 or TRBD2 (6 bases each). Germline lookup yields CDR1 ENHRY and CDR2 SYGVKD. The CDR3 contains 19 residues. For the CDR3, the DNA is TGTACCATCAGTGAACGGTCAGGGGACGCCGGGGGAATACGGGAGACCCAGTACTTC. Protein: CTISERSGDAGGIRETQYF.

The rearrangement links TRBV11-2 to TRBJ2-7, with D tentatively TRBD2 (7 bases). In germline, CDR1 is SGHAT, CDR2 FQNNGV. Trimming stripped 2 bases from V and 12 bases from J, with 23 bases between. CDR3 length equals 15 residues. In nucleotides, the CDR3 is TGTGCCAGCAGCTTACAGAGGGGGGGACTAACGATGCGGTACTTC. Its protein product is CASSLQRGGLTMRYF. Based on the CDR3 plus reference TRBV11-2 and TRBJ2-7, the full variable domain is EAGVAQSPRYKIIEKRQSVAFWCNPISGHATLYWYQQILGQGPKLLIQFQNNGVVDDSQLPKDRFSAERLKGVDSTLKIQPAKLEDSAVYLCASSLQRGGLTMRYFGPGTRLTVT.

With respect to this clonotype: One junction end does not reproduce the germline sequence, and a read error may be involved. CDR3 nucleotides: TGCGCCAGCAGTGCAACAGTATTTGCCTCTGAAGCTCTCTTT. It yields the protein CASSATVFASEALF. The rearrangement joins TRBV10-2 to TRBJ1-1; D uncertain. CDR3 length equals 14 residues. Germline-derived CDR1 and CDR2 are WSHSY and SAAADI.